This TCR beta chain was identified in a study of blood T cell repertoires in COVID-19. Study-wide context: Samples taken during acute and convalescent COVID-19 were collected in the United States, Italy and Spain.

Profiled with immunoSEQ multiplex PCR; TCRdb holds only in-frame clones, not every one. The repertoire holds under 150,000 clones, with over 75% as singletons. V shed 6 bases and J 4 bases; nucleotides not matched to a gene: 9. Germline assignment: CDR1 SGHAT and CDR2 FQNNGV. This CDR3 is 15 amino acids long. The sequence derives from a man in his fifties in a cohort exposed to, infected with or recovered from COVID-19 (not recorded which). The V and J genes are TRBV11-2 and TRBJ2-3; TRBD2 agrees at 8 bases. Specimen: PBMCs or T cells enriched from blood (not recorded which). The CDR3 DNA reads TGTGCCAGCAGTTCCACGGGGGGGTGGGCAGATACGCAGTATTTT. It encodes CASSSTGGWADTQYF.